This T cell receptor beta chain appears in the sequencing data of a study of CD4 and CD8 cells across lung adenocarcinoma regions. The patients had localized lung adenocarcinoma, a non-small cell subtype. In regard to this clonotype: Mismatch with germline at one junction end may stem from a read error.

Via MiXCR, TCRdb re-called the PCR reads, giving one row per CDR3 protein. The data hold tens of thousands of distinct CDR3 sequences, with about 51% observed a single time. The TCR comes from a male donor with lung adenocarcinoma. The CD4 and CD8 labels of this study may be unreliable. The sequenced sample was CD4+ T cells from the center of a lung tumor.

Here the CDR3 DNA reads TGTGGCAGCAGTGCTGGGCGACGAGGCTGTGAGAAAGATACCCAGTATTTT. This encodes CGSSAGRRGCEKDTQYF. The V call is TRBV27, the J call TRBJ2-3; D unclear. Germline CDR1 and CDR2: MNHEY and SMNVEV (reference sequence). The CDR3 covers 17 residues.